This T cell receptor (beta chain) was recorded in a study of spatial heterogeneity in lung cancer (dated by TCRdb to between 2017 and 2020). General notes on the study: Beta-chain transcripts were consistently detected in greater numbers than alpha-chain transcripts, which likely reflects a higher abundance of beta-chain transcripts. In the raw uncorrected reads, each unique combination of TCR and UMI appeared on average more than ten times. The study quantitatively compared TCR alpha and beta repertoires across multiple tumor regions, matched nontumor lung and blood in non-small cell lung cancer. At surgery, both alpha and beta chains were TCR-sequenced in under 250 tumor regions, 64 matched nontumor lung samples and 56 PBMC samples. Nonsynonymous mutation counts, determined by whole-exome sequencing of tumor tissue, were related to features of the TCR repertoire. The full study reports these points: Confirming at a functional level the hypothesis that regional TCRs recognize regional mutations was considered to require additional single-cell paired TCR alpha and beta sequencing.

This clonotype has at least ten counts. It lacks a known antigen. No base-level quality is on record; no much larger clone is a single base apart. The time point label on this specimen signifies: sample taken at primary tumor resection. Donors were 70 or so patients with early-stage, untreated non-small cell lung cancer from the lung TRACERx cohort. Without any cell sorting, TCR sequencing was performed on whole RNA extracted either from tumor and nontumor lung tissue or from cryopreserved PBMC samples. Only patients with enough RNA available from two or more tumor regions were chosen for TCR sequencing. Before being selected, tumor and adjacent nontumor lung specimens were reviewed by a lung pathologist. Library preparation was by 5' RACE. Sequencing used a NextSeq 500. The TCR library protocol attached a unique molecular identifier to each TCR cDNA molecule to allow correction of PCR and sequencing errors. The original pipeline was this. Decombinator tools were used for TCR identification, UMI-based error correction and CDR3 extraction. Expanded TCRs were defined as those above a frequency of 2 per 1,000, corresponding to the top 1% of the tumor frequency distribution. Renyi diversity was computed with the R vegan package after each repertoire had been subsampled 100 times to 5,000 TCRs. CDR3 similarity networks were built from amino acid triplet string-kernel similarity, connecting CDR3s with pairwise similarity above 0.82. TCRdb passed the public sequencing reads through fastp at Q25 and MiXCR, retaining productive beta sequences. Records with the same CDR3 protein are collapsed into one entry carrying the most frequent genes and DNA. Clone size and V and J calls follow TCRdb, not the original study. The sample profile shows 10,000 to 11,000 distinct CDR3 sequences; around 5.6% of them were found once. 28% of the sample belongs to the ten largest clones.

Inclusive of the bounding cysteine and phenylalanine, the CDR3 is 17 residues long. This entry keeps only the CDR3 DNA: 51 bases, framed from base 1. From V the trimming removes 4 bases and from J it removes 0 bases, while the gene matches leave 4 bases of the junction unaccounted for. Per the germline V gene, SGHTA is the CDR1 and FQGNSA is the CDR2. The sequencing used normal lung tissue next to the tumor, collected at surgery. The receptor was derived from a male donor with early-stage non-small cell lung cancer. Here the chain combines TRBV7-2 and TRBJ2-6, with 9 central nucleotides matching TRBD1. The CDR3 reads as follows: CASSYRDRDSGANVLTF. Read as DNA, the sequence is TGTGCCAGCAGCTATAGGGACAGGGACTCTGGGGCCAACGTCCTGACTTTC.